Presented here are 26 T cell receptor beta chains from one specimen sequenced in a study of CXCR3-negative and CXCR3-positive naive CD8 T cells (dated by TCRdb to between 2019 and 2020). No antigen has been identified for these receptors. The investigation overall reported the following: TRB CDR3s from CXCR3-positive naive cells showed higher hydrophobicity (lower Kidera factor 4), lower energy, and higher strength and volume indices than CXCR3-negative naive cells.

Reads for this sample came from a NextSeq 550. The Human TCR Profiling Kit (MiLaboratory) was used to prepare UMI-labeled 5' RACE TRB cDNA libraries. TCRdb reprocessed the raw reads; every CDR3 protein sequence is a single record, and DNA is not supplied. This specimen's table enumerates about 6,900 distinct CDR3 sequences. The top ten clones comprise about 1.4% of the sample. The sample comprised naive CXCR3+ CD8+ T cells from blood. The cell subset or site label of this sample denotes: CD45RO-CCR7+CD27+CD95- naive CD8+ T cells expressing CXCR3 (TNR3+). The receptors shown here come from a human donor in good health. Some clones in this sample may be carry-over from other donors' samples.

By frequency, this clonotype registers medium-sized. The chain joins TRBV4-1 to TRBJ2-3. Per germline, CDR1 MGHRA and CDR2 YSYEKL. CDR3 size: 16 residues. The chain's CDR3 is CASSQGDQFTTDTQYF.

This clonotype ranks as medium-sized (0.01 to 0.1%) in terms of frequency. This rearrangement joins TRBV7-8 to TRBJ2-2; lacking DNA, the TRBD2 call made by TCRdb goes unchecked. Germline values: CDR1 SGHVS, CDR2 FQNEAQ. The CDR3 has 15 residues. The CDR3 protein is CASSFGEGDTGELFF.

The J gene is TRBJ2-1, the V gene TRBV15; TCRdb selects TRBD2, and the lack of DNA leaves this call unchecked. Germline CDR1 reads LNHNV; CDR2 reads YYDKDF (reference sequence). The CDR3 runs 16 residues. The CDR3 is CATSRDIAVMYNEQFF.

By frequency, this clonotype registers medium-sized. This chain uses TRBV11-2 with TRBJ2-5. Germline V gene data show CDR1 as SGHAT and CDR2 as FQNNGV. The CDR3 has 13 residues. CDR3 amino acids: CASSAFKWETQYF.

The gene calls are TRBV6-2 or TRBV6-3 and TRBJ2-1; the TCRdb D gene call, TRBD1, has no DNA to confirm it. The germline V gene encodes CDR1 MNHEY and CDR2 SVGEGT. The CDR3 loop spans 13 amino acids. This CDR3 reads CASSRLGRDEQFF.

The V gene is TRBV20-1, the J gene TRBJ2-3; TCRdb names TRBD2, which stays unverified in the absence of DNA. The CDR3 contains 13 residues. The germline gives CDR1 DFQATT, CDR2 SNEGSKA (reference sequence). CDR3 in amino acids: CSAWELGTDTQYF.

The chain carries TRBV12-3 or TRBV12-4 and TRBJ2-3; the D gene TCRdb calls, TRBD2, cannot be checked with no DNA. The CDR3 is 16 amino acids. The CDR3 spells CASSSRTSEHTDTQYF.

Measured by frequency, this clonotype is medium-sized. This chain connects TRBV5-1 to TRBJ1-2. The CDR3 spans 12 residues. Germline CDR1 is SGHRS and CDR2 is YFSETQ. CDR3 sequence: CASSDTDYGYTF. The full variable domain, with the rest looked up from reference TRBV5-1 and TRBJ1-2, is KAGVTQTPRYLIKTRGQQVTLSCSPISGHRSVSWYQQTPGQGLQFLFEYFSETQRNKGNFPGRFSGRQFSNSRSEMNVSTLELGDSALYLCASSDTDYGYTFGSGTRLTVV.

The CDR3 here is CASSFPSTDTQYF. The chain carries TRBV7-9 and TRBJ2-3. Germline V lookup: CDR1 SEHNR, CDR2 FQNEAQ (reference sequence). This CDR3 contains 13 residues.

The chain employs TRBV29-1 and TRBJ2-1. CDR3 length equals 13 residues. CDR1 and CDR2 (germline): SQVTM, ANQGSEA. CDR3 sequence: CSVGFGGWSEQFF.

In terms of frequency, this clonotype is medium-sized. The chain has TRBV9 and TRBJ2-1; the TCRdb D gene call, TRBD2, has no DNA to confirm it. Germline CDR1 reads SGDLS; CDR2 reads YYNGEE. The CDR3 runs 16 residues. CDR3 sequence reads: CASSVLTSGNYNEQFF. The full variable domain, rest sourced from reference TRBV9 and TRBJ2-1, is DSGVTQTPKHLITATGQRVTLRCSPRSGDLSVYWYQQSLDQGLQFLIQYYNGEERAKGNILERFSAQQFPDLHSELNLSSLELGDSALYFCASSVLTSGNYNEQFFGPGTRLTVL.

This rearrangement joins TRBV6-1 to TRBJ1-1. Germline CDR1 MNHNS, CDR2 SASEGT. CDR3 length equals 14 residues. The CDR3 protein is CASSAGGVNTEAFF.

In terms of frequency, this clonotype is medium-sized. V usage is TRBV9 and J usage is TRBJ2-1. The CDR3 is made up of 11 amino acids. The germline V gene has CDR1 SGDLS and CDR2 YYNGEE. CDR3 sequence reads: CASSSGNEQFF.

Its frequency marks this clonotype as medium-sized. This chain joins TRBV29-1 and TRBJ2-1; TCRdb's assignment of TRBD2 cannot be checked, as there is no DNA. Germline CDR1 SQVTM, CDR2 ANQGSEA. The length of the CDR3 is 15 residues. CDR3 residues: CSVDLATDYYNEQFF.

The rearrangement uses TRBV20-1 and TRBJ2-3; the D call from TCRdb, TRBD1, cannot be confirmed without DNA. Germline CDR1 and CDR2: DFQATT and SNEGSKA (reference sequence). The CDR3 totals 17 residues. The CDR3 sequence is CSASVRRDGTSTDTQYF.

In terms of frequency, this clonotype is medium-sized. CDR3: CSAPDPVNTGELFF. This rearrangement joins TRBV20-1 to TRBJ2-2. CDR1 and CDR2 (germline): DFQATT, SNEGSKA (reference sequence). The CDR3 covers 14 residues.

CDR3: CASTYGGLAGYETQYF. The chain uses TRBV6-5 and TRBJ2-5; the TCRdb D gene call, TRBD2, has no DNA to confirm it. Germline V gene sequence: CDR1 MNHEY, CDR2 SVGAGI. CDR3 size: 16 residues.

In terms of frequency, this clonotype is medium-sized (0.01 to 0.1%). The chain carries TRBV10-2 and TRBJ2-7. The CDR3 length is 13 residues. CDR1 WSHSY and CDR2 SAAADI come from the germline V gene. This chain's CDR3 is CASSVGTPYEQYF.

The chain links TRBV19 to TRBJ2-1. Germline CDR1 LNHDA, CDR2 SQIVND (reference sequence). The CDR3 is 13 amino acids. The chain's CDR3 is CASSTTQTNEQFF. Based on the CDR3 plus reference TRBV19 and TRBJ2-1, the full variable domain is DGGITQSPKYLFRKEGQNVTLSCEQNLNHDAMYWYRQDPGQGLRLIYYSQIVNDFQKGDIAEGYSVSREKKESFPLTVTSAQKNPTAFYLCASSTTQTNEQFFGPGTRLTVL.

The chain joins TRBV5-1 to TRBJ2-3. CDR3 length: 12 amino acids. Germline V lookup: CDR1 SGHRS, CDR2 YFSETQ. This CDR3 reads CASRKLQDTQYF.

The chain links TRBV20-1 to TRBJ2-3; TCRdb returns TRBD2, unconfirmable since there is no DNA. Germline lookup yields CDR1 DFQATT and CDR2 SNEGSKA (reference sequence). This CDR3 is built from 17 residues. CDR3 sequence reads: CSARREVSRQPTDTQYF.

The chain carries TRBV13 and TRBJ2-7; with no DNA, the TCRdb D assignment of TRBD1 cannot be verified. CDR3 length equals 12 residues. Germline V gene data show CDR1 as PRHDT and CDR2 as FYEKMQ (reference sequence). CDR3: CASSAGGDEQYF.

The CDR3: CASSFPAGVYNEQFF. The rearrangement uses TRBV5-4 and TRBJ2-1; TCRdb selects TRBD2, and the lack of DNA leaves this call unchecked. This CDR3 has 15 amino acids. Germline assignment: CDR1 SGHNT and CDR2 YYREEE (reference sequence).

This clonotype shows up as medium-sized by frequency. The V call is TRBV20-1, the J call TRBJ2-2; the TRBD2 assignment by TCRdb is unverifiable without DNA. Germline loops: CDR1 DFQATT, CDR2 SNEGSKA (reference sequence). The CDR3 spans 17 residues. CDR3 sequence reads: CSAREVVVTSTHGELFF.

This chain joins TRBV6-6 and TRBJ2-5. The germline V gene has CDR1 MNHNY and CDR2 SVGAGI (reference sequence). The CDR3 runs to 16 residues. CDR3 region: CASSYSTSGRKETQYF.

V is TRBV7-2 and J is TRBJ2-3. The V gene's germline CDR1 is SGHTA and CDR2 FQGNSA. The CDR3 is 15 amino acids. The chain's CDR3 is CASSSGISSTDTQYF.